This T cell receptor (beta chain) was obtained from a study of blood T cell repertoires in COVID-19. Study overall: Researchers got acute and convalescent COVID-19 samples from the United States, Italy and Spain. PBMCs, B-cell-depleted T cells, or T cells were the source of the cDNA or gDNA that made up the material.

Per the study methods: Estimates of nucleated cell counts were drawn from the amplification of reference gene primers. Profiling relied on immunoSEQ multiplex PCR, and the TCRdb table lists in-frame clones only, not all of them. The V and J calls and the clone size are those of that table, but D and trimming were determined from the DNA. This sample has about 14,000 clones, with about 87% found just once. The V gene's germline CDR1 is KGHSH and CDR2 LQKENI. The CDR3 totals 15 residues. Trimming removed 3 bases from V and 9 bases from J; junction bases left unmatched: 3. Sequenced input: peripheral blood. The clonotype comes from a human donor in a cohort sampled during active COVID-19. The V call is TRBV18, the J call TRBJ2-2; TRBD2 aligns across 14 bases. The CDR3 nucleotides read TGTGCCAGCTCACCGGGACTAGCGGGAGCGTGGGAGCTGTTTTTT. Translation gives CASSPGLAGAWELFF.